This is a list of T cell receptor beta chains from one sample in a study of blood T cells in healthy people across ages. Each CDR3 protein gets one entry after TCRdb re-called the 5' RACE reads with MiXCR. Seen here are about 780,000 distinct CDR3 sequences, around 45% observed once, and the top ten hold 18%. Sequences were obtained from blood. These receptors all stem from a man older than 75 in good health. The CDR3 runs from the conserved cysteine through the conserved F or W. The order of the fields is CDR3 protein, CDR3 DNA, V gene, clone size, J gene, D gene. The D gene is left open where the match is weak. A clone size is listed for some rows: how often the clone was seen (once, few, many), or a class if it is expanded.

CASSIPGSGMETQYF | TGTGCCAGCAGTATCCCGGGTAGCGGGATGGAGACCCAGTACTTC | TRBV28 | - | TRBJ2-5 | TRBD2
CATSEHGDWGINGYTF | TGTGCCACCAGTGAACACGGTGACTGGGGTATCAATGGCTACACCTTC | TRBV24-1 | - | TRBJ1-2 | -
CAYGQNGYTF | TGTGCCTACGGACAGAATGGCTACACCTTC | TRBV30 | - | TRBJ1-2 | -
CARSYGLAGEYEQYF | TGTGCCCGCAGTTACGGGCTAGCGGGAGAGTACGAGCAGTACTTC | TRBV6-2/TRBV6-3 | - | TRBJ2-7 | TRBD2
CASSLSQGARTDTQYF | TGTGCCAGCAGTTTATCCCAGGGGGCTAGGACAGATACGCAGTATTTT | TRBV28 | few | TRBJ2-3 | TRBD1
CASSQVTGEGYTF | TGCGCCAGCAGCCAAGTCACAGGGGAAGGCTACACCTTC | TRBV4-3 | - | TRBJ1-2 | TRBD1
CASSLTGTRTTDTQYF | TGCGCCAGCAGCTTGACCGGGACAAGGACCACAGATACGCAGTATTTT | TRBV5-1 | few | TRBJ2-3 | -
CASSSPGRNYGYTF | TGTGCCAGCAGCTCCCCCGGACGGAACTATGGCTACACCTTC | TRBV13 | few | TRBJ1-2 | -
CASSVQAGENTGELFF | TGTGCCAGCAGCGTACAAGCGGGAGAGAACACCGGGGAGCTGTTTTTT | TRBV9 | - | TRBJ2-2 | TRBD2
CATSVPAGARTDTQYF | TGTGCCACCAGTGTTCCGGCCGGGGCGCGCACAGATACGCAGTATTTT | TRBV24-1 | few | TRBJ2-3 | -
CASSLTGETDTQYF | TGTGCCAGCAGCTTAACCGGAGAGACAGATACGCAGTATTTT | TRBV7-3 | few | TRBJ2-3 | -
CASSLVDFSDTQYF | TGTGCCAGCAGCTTAGTGGATTTTTCAGATACGCAGTATTTT | TRBV7-2 | few | TRBJ2-3 | -
CASSPRTSGGPDTQYF | TGTGCCAGCAGTCCCCGGACTAGCGGGGGCCCAGATACGCAGTATTTT | TRBV6-6 | - | TRBJ2-3 | TRBD2
CASSPRLAGAEKETQYF | TGTGCCAGCAGTCCTCGACTAGCGGGAGCAGAAAAAGAGACCCAGTACTTC | TRBV12-3/TRBV12-4 | many | TRBJ2-5 | TRBD2
CAGSQWTGTQETQYF | TGTGCCGGCAGCCAATGGACAGGGACCCAAGAGACCCAGTACTTC | TRBV3-1 | once | TRBJ2-5 | TRBD1
CASSLRRQRGNNEQFF | TGTGCCAGCAGCTTAAGGCGCCAGCGGGGCAACAATGAGCAGTTCTTC | TRBV7-3 | - | TRBJ2-1 | TRBD2
CASSSIGEAGAITDTQYF | TGTGCCAGCAGTTCCATAGGGGAAGCGGGAGCGATCACAGATACGCAGTATTTT | TRBV27 | - | TRBJ2-3 | TRBD2
CASSRGGGHPGSPLHF | TGTGCCAGCAGTCGCGGAGGTGGGCATCCCGGTTCACCCCTCCACTTT | TRBV27 | - | TRBJ1-6 | -
CTTGTEPYEQYF | TGTACCACCGGGACCGAGCCCTACGAGCAGTACTTC | TRBV10-3 | - | TRBJ2-7 | -
CSARDPQASGRGTDTQYF | TGCAGTGCTAGAGACCCCCAAGCTAGCGGGAGGGGGACAGATACGCAGTATTTT | TRBV20-1 | few | TRBJ2-3 | TRBD2
CASSLGRAYNEQYF | TGTGCCAGCAGCTTGGGTAGGGCCTACAATGAGCAGTACTTC | TRBV7-2 | few | TRBJ2-7 | -
CSVESHYLRGARYSEQFF | TGCAGCGTTGAATCCCACTACTTGAGGGGGGCGCGATACAGTGAGCAGTTCTTC | TRBV29-1 | - | TRBJ2-1 | -
CASSQGLAGGTDTQYF | TGTGCCAGCAGCCAGGGACTAGCGGGGGGCACAGATACGCAGTATTTT | TRBV7-2 | few | TRBJ2-3 | TRBD2
CASSLKWNTEAFF | TGTGCCAGCAGTTTGAAATGGAACACTGAAGCTTTCTTT | TRBV27 | once | TRBJ1-1 | -
CASSLGTSGANEQFF | TGTGCCAGCAGTTTAGGGACTAGCGGGGCCAATGAGCAGTTCTTC | TRBV12-3/TRBV12-4 | many | TRBJ2-1 | TRBD2
CASSLTPAIAYEQYF | TGTGCCAGCAGCTTAACCCCGGCGATTGCCTACGAGCAGTACTTC | TRBV7-3 | many | TRBJ2-7 | -
CSASRGAAGNTIYF | TGCAGTGCTAGTCGGGGGGCTGCTGGAAACACCATATATTTT | TRBV20-1 | - | TRBJ1-3 | -
CASSSRVGRETQYF | TGTGCCAGCAGCAGCAGGGTGGGTAGAGAGACCCAGTACTTC | TRBV5-5 | - | TRBJ2-5 | -
CASSSRGSGPEQYF | TGTGCCAGCAGCTCAAGGGGTAGCGGGCCCGAGCAGTACTTC | TRBV11-2 | many | TRBJ2-7 | TRBD2
CASSLPGRSDEQYF | TGTGCCAGCAGTTTACCAGGGAGGAGCGACGAGCAGTACTTC | TRBV12-3/TRBV12-4 | many | TRBJ2-7 | -
CASSSYLREKQYF | TGTGCCAGCAGCTCCTATCTTCGGGAGAAACAGTACTTC | TRBV7-2 | - | TRBJ2-7 | -
CASSVGQGSHEQYF | TGTGCCAGCAGCGTAGGGCAGGGCTCCCACGAGCAGTACTTC | TRBV9 | few | TRBJ2-7 | -
CASSSTGVVGQPQHF | TGTGCCAGCAGTTCGACAGGGGTGGTGGGTCAGCCCCAGCATTTT | TRBV6-5 | - | TRBJ1-5 | TRBD1
CASRGTSGRIQNEQFF | TGTGCCAGCAGGGGGACGAGCGGGAGAATTCAGAATGAGCAGTTCTTC | TRBV12-3/TRBV12-4 | once | TRBJ2-1 | TRBD2
CASSEGGTVAAYTDTQYF | TGTGCCAGCAGTGAGGGGGGGACCGTAGCGGCTTACACAGATACGCAGTATTTT | TRBV2 | - | TRBJ2-3 | TRBD2
CASSRQGGKTQFF | TGTGCCAGCAGTAGGCAGGGGGGGAAGACCCAGTTCTTC | TRBV7-2 | - | TRBJ2-1 | -
CASSATGEYSEQYF | TGTGCCAGCAGCGCGACAGGGGAATATAGCGAGCAGTACTTC | TRBV27 | many | TRBJ2-7 | TRBD1
CSVGAQGGETQYF | TGCAGCGTTGGCGCGCAGGGGGGAGAGACCCAGTACTTC | TRBV29-1 | few | TRBJ2-5 | -
CATSRDRQAYEQYF | TGTGCCACCAGCAGAGATCGCCAGGCCTACGAGCAGTACTTC | TRBV15 | - | TRBJ2-7 | -
CASTLQGPNTEAFF | TGCGCCAGCACCTTACAGGGACCGAACACTGAAGCTTTCTTT | TRBV5-1 | - | TRBJ1-1 | -
CASSPLERSYEQYF | TGTGCCAGCAGCCCCCTCGAGCGATCCTACGAGCAGTACTTC | TRBV14 | - | TRBJ2-7 | -
CASRGGPSNTGELFF | TGTGCCAGCAGGGGAGGGCCGTCGAACACCGGGGAGCTGTTTTTT | TRBV28 | once | TRBJ2-2 | TRBD2
CASSQTTYFQPQHF | TGCGCCAGCAGCCAAACAACTTACTTCCAGCCCCAGCATTTT | TRBV4-1 | - | TRBJ1-5 | -
CATSETSGSFTDTQYF | TGTGCCACCAGTGAGACTAGCGGGAGTTTCACAGATACGCAGTATTTT | TRBV24-1 | - | TRBJ2-3 | TRBD2
CSATGTAPGFYEQYF | TGCAGTGCTACGGGGACAGCCCCTGGGTTCTACGAGCAGTACTTC | TRBV20-1 | few | TRBJ2-7 | TRBD1
CASSSTDLRGSYEQYF | TGTGCCAGCAGCTCGACGGACCTCAGGGGTTCCTACGAGCAGTACTTC | TRBV7-9 | - | TRBJ2-7 | -
CASSYSPGGSSYNEQFF | TGTGCCAGCTCTTACAGCCCTGGCGGTAGCTCCTACAATGAGCAGTTCTTC | TRBV28 | - | TRBJ2-1 | -
CATSRAGYGANVLTF | TGTGCCACCAGCAGAGCAGGGTACGGGGCCAACGTCCTGACTTTC | TRBV15 | - | TRBJ2-6 | -
CASSSDRAYTEAFF | TGTGCCAGCAGTTCGGACAGGGCATACACTGAAGCTTTCTTT | TRBV5-6 | - | TRBJ1-1 | TRBD1
CASSLANSEQFF | TGTGCCAGCAGCTTAGCGAATAGTGAGCAGTTCTTC | TRBV7-6 | - | TRBJ2-1 | -
CTSRQTENYEQYF | TGTACCAGCAGGCAGACGGAAAACTACGAGCAGTACTTC | TRBV21-1 | - | TRBJ2-7 | -
CASSSIGTGLNPSATDTQYF | TGTGCCAGCAGCAGTATTGGGACAGGGCTTAATCCCTCGGCAACGGATACGCAGTATTTT | TRBV7-9 | - | TRBJ2-3 | TRBD1
CASSYSTTSGGYYNEQIF | TGTGCCAGCAGTTACTCTACAACTAGCGGGGGGTACTACAATGAGCAGATCTTC | TRBV6-5 | - | TRBJ2-1 | TRBD2
CSARNQLGGDNTEAFF | TGCAGTGCTAGAAATCAACTGGGGGGGGATAACACTGAAGCTTTCTTT | TRBV20-1 | few | TRBJ1-1 | -
CASSSELQETQYF | TGTGCCAGCAGCTCCGAACTACAAGAGACCCAGTACTTC | TRBV9 | - | TRBJ2-5 | -